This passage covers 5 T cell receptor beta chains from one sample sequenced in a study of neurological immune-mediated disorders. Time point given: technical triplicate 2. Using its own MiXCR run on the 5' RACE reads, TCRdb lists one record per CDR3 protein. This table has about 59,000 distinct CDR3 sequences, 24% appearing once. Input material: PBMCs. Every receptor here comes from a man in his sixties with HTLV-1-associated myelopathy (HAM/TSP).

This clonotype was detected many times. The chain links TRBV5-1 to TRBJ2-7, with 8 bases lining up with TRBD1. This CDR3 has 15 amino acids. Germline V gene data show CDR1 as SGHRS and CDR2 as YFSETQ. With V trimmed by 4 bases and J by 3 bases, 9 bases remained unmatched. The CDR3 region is CASSSGPGQVYEQYF. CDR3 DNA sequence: TGCGCCAGCAGCAGCGGGCCGGGACAGGTCTACGAGCAGTACTTC.

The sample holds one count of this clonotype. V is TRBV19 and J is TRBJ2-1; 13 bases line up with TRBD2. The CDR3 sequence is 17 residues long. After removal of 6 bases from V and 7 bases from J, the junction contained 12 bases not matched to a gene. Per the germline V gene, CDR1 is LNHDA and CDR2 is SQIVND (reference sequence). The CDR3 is CASRKYTGTSGENEQFF. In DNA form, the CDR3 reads TGTGCCAGTAGAAAATACACCGGGACTAGCGGGGAAAATGAGCAGTTCTTC. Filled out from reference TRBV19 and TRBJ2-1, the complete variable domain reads DGGITQSPKYLFRKEGQNVTLSCEQNLNHDAMYWYRQDPGQGLRLIYYSQIVNDFQKGDIAEGYSVSREKKESFPLTVTSAQKNPTAFYLCASRKYTGTSGENEQFFGPGTRLTVL.

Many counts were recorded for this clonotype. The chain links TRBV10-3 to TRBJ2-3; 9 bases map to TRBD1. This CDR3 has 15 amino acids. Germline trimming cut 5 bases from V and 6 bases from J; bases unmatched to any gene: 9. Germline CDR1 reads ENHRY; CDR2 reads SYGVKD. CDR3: CAISPSDRGRDTQYF. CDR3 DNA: TGTGCCATCAGTCCTTCGGACAGGGGAAGGGATACGCAGTATTTT.

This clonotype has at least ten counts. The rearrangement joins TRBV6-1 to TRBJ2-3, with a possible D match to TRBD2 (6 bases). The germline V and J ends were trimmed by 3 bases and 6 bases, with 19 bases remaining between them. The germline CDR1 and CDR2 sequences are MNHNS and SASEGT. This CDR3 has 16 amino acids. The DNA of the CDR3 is TGTGCCAGCAGTGATATCGTGGCCTACGGAGGGGATACGCAGTATTTT. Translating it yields CASSDIVAYGGDTQYF.

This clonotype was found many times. The CDR3 coding sequence is TGTGCCAGCAGGGAACAGGGGCTCTCGGGGGGTGAGCAGTTCTTC. This gives the protein CASREQGLSGGEQFF. This chain links TRBV6-5 with TRBJ2-1; D could derive from TRBD1 or TRBD2 (7 bases each). V was shortened by 6 bases and J by 9 bases, with 21 bases between the two germline ends. Germline loops: CDR1 MNHEY, CDR2 SVGAGI. The CDR3 extends over 15 amino acids.